The rows below give T cell receptor beta chains drawn from one sample of a study of Graves' ophthalmopathy and Graves' hyperthyroidism. TCRdb reprocessed the multiplex PCR reads via MiXCR and lists one record per CDR3 protein. The sample consists of 620,000 or so distinct CDR3 sequences, around a fifth of them appearing once. The specimen sequenced was peripheral blood. Receptor source: a young woman with stable Graves' hyperthyroidism. Some clones in this sample may be carry-over from other donors' samples. Both conserved end residues are part of each CDR3. D genes are given only for firm matches. Clone size is shown for a subset of rows, as once, few, many or a class of expanded clone.

v_call: TRBV13
clone_size: many
j_call: TRBJ2-7
d_call: -
cdr3_nt: TGTGCCAGCACTCGAGGAGGGAATTCCTACGAGCAGTACTTC
cdr3_aa: CASTRGGNSYEQYF

v_call: TRBV12-3/TRBV12-4
clone_size: few
j_call: TRBJ1-2
d_call: -
cdr3_nt: TGTGCCAGCAGTGCACAGGGTCGAGGGGGCTACACCTTC
cdr3_aa: CASSAQGRGGYTF

v_call: TRBV10-3
clone_size: many
j_call: TRBJ1-2
d_call: -
cdr3_nt: TGTGCCATCAGTGACGGACAGTGGGCTAACTATGGCTACACCTTC
cdr3_aa: CAISDGQWANYGYTF

v_call: TRBV11-1
clone_size: -
j_call: TRBJ2-7
d_call: TRBD2
cdr3_nt: TGTGCCAGCAGCATAGACGCGGGAGGGCCCTCCTACGAGCAGTACTTC
cdr3_aa: CASSIDAGGPSYEQYF

v_call: TRBV15
clone_size: few
j_call: TRBJ1-1
d_call: TRBD1
cdr3_nt: TGTGCCACCAGCAGCAAACAGGGGGACGAGACTGAAGCTTTCTTT
cdr3_aa: CATSSKQGDETEAFF

v_call: TRBV5-1
clone_size: many
j_call: TRBJ1-2
d_call: TRBD1
cdr3_nt: TGCGCCAGCAGCCAAAACCCGGGACAGGCTCCCTATGGCTACACCTTC
cdr3_aa: CASSQNPGQAPYGYTF

v_call: TRBV12-3/TRBV12-4
clone_size: many
j_call: TRBJ1-2
d_call: -
cdr3_nt: TGTGCCAGCAGTTTAGCATCGGGGGGTAGTAACTATGGCTACACCTTC
cdr3_aa: CASSLASGGSNYGYTF

v_call: TRBV10-3
clone_size: -
j_call: TRBJ2-6
d_call: -
cdr3_nt: TGTGCCATCAGTACAGGGACCGCGCGTTCTGGGGCCAACGTCCTGACTTTC
cdr3_aa: CAISTGTARSGANVLTF

v_call: TRBV12-3/TRBV12-4
clone_size: many
j_call: TRBJ2-5
d_call: -
cdr3_nt: TGTGCCAGCAGCCGGGACTTAGAGACCCAGTACTTC
cdr3_aa: CASSRDLETQYF

v_call: TRBV4-2
clone_size: -
j_call: TRBJ1-5
d_call: TRBD1
cdr3_nt: TGTGCCAGCAGCCAAGAGGAGGGGACAGGTCGGCAGCCCCAGCATTTT
cdr3_aa: CASSQEEGTGRQPQHF

v_call: TRBV7-3
clone_size: few
j_call: TRBJ1-1
d_call: -
cdr3_nt: TGTGCCAGCAGCCCATCACAGGGTTTTACTGAAGCTTTCTTT
cdr3_aa: CASSPSQGFTEAFF

v_call: TRBV20-1
clone_size: few
j_call: TRBJ2-7
d_call: -
cdr3_nt: TGCAGTGCTACCGGCAGCACCATCGGCGAGCAGTACTTC
cdr3_aa: CSATGSTIGEQYF

v_call: TRBV6-1
clone_size: once
j_call: TRBJ1-5
d_call: -
cdr3_nt: TGTGCCAGCAGTCCGTGGGGACGATATAGCAATCAGCCCCAGCATTTT
cdr3_aa: CASSPWGRYSNQPQHF

v_call: TRBV3-1
clone_size: few
j_call: TRBJ1-1
d_call: TRBD1
cdr3_nt: TGTGCCAGCAGCCAAGATATCGACAGGGAGGGTGAAGCTTTCTTT
cdr3_aa: CASSQDIDREGEAFF

v_call: TRBV28
clone_size: few
j_call: TRBJ1-2
d_call: -
cdr3_nt: TGTGCCAGCAGTTTACCACAGGGCCTGGGGTATGGCTACACCTTC
cdr3_aa: CASSLPQGLGYGYTF

v_call: TRBV12-3/TRBV12-4
clone_size: many
j_call: TRBJ1-2
d_call: -
cdr3_nt: TGTGCCAGCACCTCCAGCCCTCTCGGCATCGGCTACACCTTC
cdr3_aa: CASTSSPLGIGYTF

v_call: TRBV6-1
clone_size: -
j_call: TRBJ1-6
d_call: -
cdr3_nt: TGTGCCAGCAGCGGGTCTTACCCCACCCTCCACTTT
cdr3_aa: CASSGSYPTLHF

v_call: TRBV20-1
clone_size: many
j_call: TRBJ2-7
d_call: -
cdr3_nt: TGCAGTGCCTCCGGCAGGGTGTGGTACGAGCAGTACTTC
cdr3_aa: CSASGRVWYEQYF

v_call: TRBV18
clone_size: many
j_call: TRBJ1-6
d_call: -
cdr3_nt: TGTGCCAGCTCATCGTCCTATAATTCACCCCTCCACTTT
cdr3_aa: CASSSSYNSPLHF

v_call: TRBV6-5
clone_size: -
j_call: TRBJ2-5
d_call: -
cdr3_nt: TGTGCCAGCAGTTCCCCGACGGACACTTTGGGGGAGACCCAGTACTTC
cdr3_aa: CASSSPTDTLGETQYF

v_call: TRBV2
clone_size: many
j_call: TRBJ1-6
d_call: TRBD1
cdr3_nt: TGTGCCAGCAGGGCGGGACAGAATAATTCACCCCTCCACTTT
cdr3_aa: CASRAGQNNSPLHF

v_call: TRBV10-3
clone_size: -
j_call: TRBJ2-7
d_call: -
cdr3_nt: TGTGCCACCAGTGATTCGGACCGTCACCAGTCCGAGCAGTACTTC
cdr3_aa: CATSDSDRHQSEQYF

v_call: TRBV7-2
clone_size: -
j_call: TRBJ1-5
d_call: TRBD1
cdr3_nt: TGTGCCAGCAGCTTTCGGGACAGGGACAATCAGCCCCAGCATTTT
cdr3_aa: CASSFRDRDNQPQHF

v_call: TRBV28
clone_size: once
j_call: TRBJ1-2
d_call: -
cdr3_nt: TGTGCCAGCAGTTCGTTTTTGGGGCCGAGTCGGAACTATGGCTACACCTTC
cdr3_aa: CASSSFLGPSRNYGYTF

v_call: TRBV7-2
clone_size: few
j_call: TRBJ2-7
d_call: TRBD2
cdr3_nt: TGTGCCAGCAGCTTAAGGCTAGCGGGGGAGGGGGGAACTCACGAGCAGTACTTC
cdr3_aa: CASSLRLAGEGGTHEQYF

v_call: TRBV28
clone_size: many
j_call: TRBJ2-5
d_call: TRBD1
cdr3_nt: TGTGCCAGCACCTACAGGACAGGGCGAGAGACCCAGTACTTC
cdr3_aa: CASTYRTGRETQYF

v_call: TRBV6-1
clone_size: -
j_call: TRBJ1-2
d_call: -
cdr3_nt: TGTGCCAGCAGGTCCGGGACCGTCCAAGGCTACACCTTC
cdr3_aa: CASRSGTVQGYTF

v_call: TRBV6-5
clone_size: many
j_call: TRBJ2-7
d_call: TRBD2
cdr3_nt: TGTGCCAGCAGTTACGGGGGGGGGTACTCCTACGAGCAGTACTTC
cdr3_aa: CASSYGGGYSYEQYF

v_call: TRBV6-5
clone_size: many
j_call: TRBJ1-6
d_call: -
cdr3_nt: TGTGCCAGCAACAAAGGGGGAGCTTCACCCCTCCACTTT
cdr3_aa: CASNKGGASPLHF